The 14 T cell receptor beta chains in this list originate from one sample, sequenced in a study of cytomegalovirus exposure and HLA in healthy donors. Primers included in the PCR were 60 Vbeta and 13 Jbeta primers. Data came from immunoSEQ multiplex PCR; TCRdb stores just in-frame clones and leaves some out. The sample contains some 150,000 clones, around 81% of which appear only once. The sequencing input was PBMCs. Every receptor here comes from a man aged 50-60 years in good health and CMV-seronegative.

The V gene is TRBV7-3, the J gene TRBJ2-1; TRBD1 matches 8 bases. This CDR3 spans 16 amino acids. Germline CDR1 reads SGHTA; CDR2 reads FQGTGA. Losses at the gene ends were 5 bases for V and 4 bases for J; bases not matched to a gene: 10. CDR3 DNA: TGTGCCAGCAGCCCTACAGGGGGAGGTTCATACAATGAGCAGTTCTTC. Translated, it gives CASSPTGGGSYNEQFF.

There are a few counts of this clone. The V and J genes are TRBV19 and TRBJ1-5; D perhaps matches TRBD1 (5 bases). CDR1 and CDR2 (germline): LNHDA, SQIVND (reference sequence). The V gene lost 4 bases and the J gene lost 0 bases, with 10 bases spanning the gap. The CDR3 is 15 amino acids. Written as DNA, the CDR3 is TGTGCCAGTAGTAACGGACAAAGTAGCAATCAGCCCCAGCATTTT. Protein: CASSNGQSSNQPQHF.

The chain combines TRBV27 with TRBJ1-2; weak D call: TRBD1 (5 bases). CDR3 size: 13 residues. Germline CDR1 is MNHEY and CDR2 is SMNVEV (reference sequence). Between the trimmed V and J ends, which lost 7 bases and 4 bases, there was a span of 13 bases. In DNA, the CDR3 is TGTGCCAGCACTGGGCAGGGCGCCTATGGCTACACCTTC. Translation gives CASTGQGAYGYTF.

The chain joins TRBV30 to TRBJ1-1; D possibly corresponds to TRBD1 (5 bases). This CDR3 contains 14 residues. Trimming cost V 3 bases and J 4 bases, with 15 bases left between them. Germline CDR1 and CDR2: GTSNPN and SVGIG (reference sequence). The CDR3 sequence: CAWRGPRTTTEAFF. The CDR3 DNA sequence: TGTGCCTGGAGGGGGCCCAGGACGACCACTGAAGCTTTCTTT.

The chain is built from TRBV7-9 and TRBJ2-5; D not certain. V was pared by 6 bases and J by 5 bases, with 7 bases between. This CDR3 has 11 residues. In germline, CDR1 is SEHNR, CDR2 FQNEAQ (reference sequence). CDR3 sequence (DNA): TGTGCCAGCAGGGAGTGGGAGACCCAGTACTTC. It yields the protein CASREWETQYF.

This chain connects TRBV2 to TRBJ2-2, with D possibly TRBD1 on 6 matching bases. CDR1 and CDR2 (germline): SNHLY, FYNNEI. CDR3 length: 15 residues. The V and J ends lost 4 bases and 3 bases respectively, with 12 bases between them. CDR3 DNA sequence: TGTGCCAGCAGTGGGGGGCAGGCGTACACCGGGGAGCTGTTTTTT. This codes for CASSGGQAYTGELFF.

The chain carries TRBV20-1 and TRBJ1-4; 9 nucleotides agree with TRBD1. CDR1 is DFQATT, CDR2 SNEGSKA, per germline (reference sequence). The V and J ends lost 6 bases and 7 bases, in that order; junction bases with no gene match: 0. The CDR3 runs 11 residues. The CDR3: CSATGGEKLFF. The DNA of the CDR3 is TGCAGTGCGACAGGGGGTGAAAAACTGTTTTTT.

The chain uses TRBV7-9 and TRBJ1-2; perhaps TRBD1 as D (5 bases). From germline, CDR1 is SEHNR and CDR2 FQNEAQ (reference sequence). Trimming removed 1 base at V and 6 bases at J, with 12 bases between. The CDR3 length is 14 residues. CDR3 sequence: CASSLGDQGNGYTF. The DNA for the CDR3 is TGTGCCAGCAGCTTAGGTGACCAGGGAAATGGCTACACCTTC.

The chain is built from TRBV5-1 and TRBJ2-7; 7 nucleotides line up with TRBD1. CDR3 length: 15 residues. The germline gives CDR1 SGHRS, CDR2 YFSETQ. V dropped 3 bases and J dropped 2; count of bases not matched to a gene: 8. The CDR3: CASSSTRGHAYEQYF. The CDR3 nucleotides are TGCGCCAGCAGCTCTACAAGGGGGCATGCCTACGAGCAGTACTTC.

The rearrangement links TRBV28 to TRBJ1-2, with D perhaps matching TRBD1 (6 bases). CDR3 length: 14 amino acids. Germline CDR1 and CDR2: MDHEN and SYDVKM. V was trimmed by 7 bases and J by 0 bases, leaving 12 bases between them. This CDR3 is CASTLQGANYGYTF. CDR3 nucleotides: TGTGCCAGCACTCTACAGGGAGCTAACTATGGCTACACCTTC.

The chain recombines TRBV30 with TRBJ1-5; no firm D call. Trimming left V 0 bases short and J 0 bases short, with 6 bases between. Germline V gives CDR1 GTSNPN, CDR2 SVGIG (reference sequence). The CDR3 contains 14 residues. CDR3 residues: CAWSVSSSNQPQHF. For the CDR3, the DNA is TGTGCCTGGAGTGTATCTTCTAGCAATCAGCCCCAGCATTTT.

In DNA, the CDR3 is TGTGCCAGCAGCCGCCTCGGACAGGGGATTGATGGCTACACCTTC. It is translated as CASSRLGQGIDGYTF. The chain employs TRBV7-3 and TRBJ1-2, with 9 bases that match TRBD1. The germline gives CDR1 SGHTA, CDR2 FQGTGA. V shed 5 bases and J 6 bases; nucleotides not matched to a gene: 10. The CDR3 runs 15 residues. The full variable domain, with the rest looked up from reference TRBV7-3 and TRBJ1-2, is GAGVSQTPSNKVTEKGKYVELRCDPISGHTALYWYRQSLGQGPEFLIYFQGTGAADDSGLPNDRFFAVRPEGSVSTLKIQRTERGDSAVYLCASSRLGQGIDGYTFGSGTRLTVV.

This chain connects TRBV9 to TRBJ2-3; a possible D gene is TRBD2 (5 bases). This CDR3 has 11 amino acids. CDR1 is SGDLS, CDR2 YYNGEE, per germline. The V and J ends lost 3 bases and 6 bases respectively, with 5 bases between them. The CDR3 DNA sequence: TGTGCCAGCAGCGGAGGGGATACGCAGTATTTT. This codes for CASSGGDTQYF.

A remark on this clone: The sample carries other DNA sequences with the same CDR3. The V gene is TRBV2, the J gene TRBJ1-5; 11 bases map to TRBD1. Losses at the gene ends were 5 bases for V and 4 bases for J; bases not matched to a gene: 1. This CDR3 is built from 14 residues. Looked up from germline, CDR1 is SNHLY and CDR2 is FYNNEI. This CDR3 reads CASSRDRGNQPQHF. The CDR3 nucleotides read TGTGCCAGCAGTCGGGACAGGGGGAATCAGCCCCAGCATTTT.